Described below is a single TCR beta chain sequence and its context. The antigen is unknown. The data are from a study of shared clonotypes between healthy human individuals. Study observations and caveats: Against clonotypes common to all four donors, non-shared ones had lower generation probabilities.

Unmatched junction bases numbered 5, after V lost 5 bases and J lost 1 base. CDR3 length equals 16 residues. Looked up from germline, CDR1 is SEHNR and CDR2 is FQNEAQ (reference sequence). The protocol was immunoSEQ multiplex PCR, while the TCRdb copy is restricted to in-frame clones and leaves out a portion. The data show roughly 1,500,000 clones, around 98% seen once. The chain uses TRBV7-9 and TRBJ1-1, with 12 bases lining up with TRBD1. This sequence was found in a man in his thirties or forties in good health. Sequencing was done on a sample of naive CD4+ T cells sorted from blood. Described subset: CD45RA+ positively selected. The CDR3 reads CASSVGQGATNTEAFF. In DNA form, the CDR3 reads TGTGCCAGCAGCGTGGGACAGGGGGCTACGAACACTGAAGCTTTCTTT.